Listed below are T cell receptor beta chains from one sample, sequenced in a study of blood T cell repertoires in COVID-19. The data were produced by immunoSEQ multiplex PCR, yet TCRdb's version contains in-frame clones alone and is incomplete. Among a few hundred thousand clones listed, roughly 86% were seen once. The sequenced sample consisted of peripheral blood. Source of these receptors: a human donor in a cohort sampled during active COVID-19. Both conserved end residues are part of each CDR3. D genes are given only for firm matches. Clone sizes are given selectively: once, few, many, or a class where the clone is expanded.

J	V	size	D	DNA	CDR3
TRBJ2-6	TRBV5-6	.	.	TGTGCCAGCAAACTCCGGGACAAACCTGGGGCCAACGTCCTGACTTTC	CASKLRDKPGANVLTF
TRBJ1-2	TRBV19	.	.	TGTGCCAGTAGCTCCAGGGGACCCTATGGCTACACCTTC	CASSSRGPYGYTF
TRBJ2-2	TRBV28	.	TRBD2	TGTGCCAGCAGGGCGGCGGGGGGCACCGGGGAGCTGTTTTTT	CASRAAGGTGELFF
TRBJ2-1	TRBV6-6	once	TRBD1	TGTGCCAGCAAAGACAGGGGGCCCTACAATGAGCAGTTCTTC	CASKDRGPYNEQFF
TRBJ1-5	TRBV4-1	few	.	TGCGCCAGCAGTTCTTTCACAGGAATCAATCAGCCCCAGCATTTT	CASSSFTGINQPQHF
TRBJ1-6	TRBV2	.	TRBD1	TGTGCCAGCAGTGAATTGGGGGACAGCTCCTATAATTCACCCCTCCACTTT	CASSELGDSSYNSPLHF
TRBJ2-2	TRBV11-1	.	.	TGTGCCAGCAGCTTCGCAGGGGCGAACACCGGGGAGCTGTTTTTT	CASSFAGANTGELFF
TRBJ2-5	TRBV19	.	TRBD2	TGTGCCAGTAGCTCCGGGACTAGCGGGGAGACCCAGTACTTC	CASSSGTSGETQYF
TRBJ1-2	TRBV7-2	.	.	TGTGCCAGCAGCTTACCGACAAACTATGGCTACACCTTC	CASSLPTNYGYTF
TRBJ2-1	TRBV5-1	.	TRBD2	TGCGCCAGCAGCCCTACTAGCGGCCACAATGAGCAGTTCTTC	CASSPTSGHNEQFF
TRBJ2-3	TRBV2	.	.	TGTGCCAGCAGTGAAAGGGGGGCTAGCGGAATAGATACGCAGTATTTT	CASSERGASGIDTQYF
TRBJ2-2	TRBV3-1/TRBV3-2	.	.	TGTGCCAGCAGCCAAAGCGGCATGAACACCGGGGAGCTGTTTTTT	CASSQSGMNTGELFF